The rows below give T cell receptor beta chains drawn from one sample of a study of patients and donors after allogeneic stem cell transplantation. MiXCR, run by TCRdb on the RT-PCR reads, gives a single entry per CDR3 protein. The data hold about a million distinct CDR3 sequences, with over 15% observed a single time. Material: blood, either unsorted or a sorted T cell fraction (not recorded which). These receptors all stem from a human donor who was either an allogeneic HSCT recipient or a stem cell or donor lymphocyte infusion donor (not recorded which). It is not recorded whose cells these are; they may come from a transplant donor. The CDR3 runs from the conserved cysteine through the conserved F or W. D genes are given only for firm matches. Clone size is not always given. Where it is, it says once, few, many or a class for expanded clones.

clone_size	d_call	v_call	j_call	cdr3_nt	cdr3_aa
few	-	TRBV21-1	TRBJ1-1	TGTGCCAGCAGCAAAGTGGCCTGGGACATTGAGACTGAAGCTTTCTTT	CASSKVAWDIETEAFF
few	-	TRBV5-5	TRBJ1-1	TGTGCCAGCAGCACAGACCCGAAAGGCGTCACGGCTTTCTTT	CASSTDPKGVTAFF
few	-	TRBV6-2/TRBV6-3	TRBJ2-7	TGTGCCAGCCAACCTCCGCCCCAGAGCAGGACCTACGAGCAGTACTTC	CASQPPPQSRTYEQYF
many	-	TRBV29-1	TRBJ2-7	TGCAGCGTTGAAGAGGTCCGAGACGGCAACTCCTACGAGCAGTACTTC	CSVEEVRDGNSYEQYF
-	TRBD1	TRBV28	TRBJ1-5	TGTGCCAGCAGTAACTACGCCGGGACAGGGCATAATCAGCCCCAGCATTTT	CASSNYAGTGHNQPQHF
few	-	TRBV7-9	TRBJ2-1	TGTGCCAGCAGCTCACCAACCGGGGGCAATGAGCAGTTCTTC	CASSSPTGGNEQFF
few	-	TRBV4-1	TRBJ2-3	TGCGCCAGCAGCCCCCCCAGCCAGGATACGCAGTATTTT	CASSPPSQDTQYF
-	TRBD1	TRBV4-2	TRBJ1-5	TGTGCCAGCAGCCAACTAGGGACAGACCCAAATCAGCCCCAGCATTTT	CASSQLGTDPNQPQHF
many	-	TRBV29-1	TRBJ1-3	TGCAGCGCGGGTGGCGTAGGAAACACCATATATTTT	CSAGGVGNTIYF
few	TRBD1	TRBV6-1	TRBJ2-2	TGTGCCAGCACTCCACGGGGCAGGGGGCATGGCGGGGAGCTGTTTTTT	CASTPRGRGHGGELFF
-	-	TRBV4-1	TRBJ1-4	TGCGCCAGCAGCCGAGGAAGGGTTGAAAAACTGTTTTTT	CASSRGRVEKLFF